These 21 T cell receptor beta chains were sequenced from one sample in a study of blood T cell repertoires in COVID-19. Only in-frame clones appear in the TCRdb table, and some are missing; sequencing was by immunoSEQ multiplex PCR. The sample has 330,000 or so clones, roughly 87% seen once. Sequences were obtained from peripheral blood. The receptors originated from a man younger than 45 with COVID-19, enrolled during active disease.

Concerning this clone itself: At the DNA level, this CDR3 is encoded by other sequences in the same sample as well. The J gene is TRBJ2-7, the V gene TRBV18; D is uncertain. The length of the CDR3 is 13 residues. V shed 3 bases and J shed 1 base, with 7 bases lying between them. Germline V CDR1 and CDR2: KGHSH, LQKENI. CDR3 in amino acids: CASSPPGSYEQYF. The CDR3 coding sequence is TGTGCCAGCTCACCGCCAGGATCCTACGAGCAGTACTTC.

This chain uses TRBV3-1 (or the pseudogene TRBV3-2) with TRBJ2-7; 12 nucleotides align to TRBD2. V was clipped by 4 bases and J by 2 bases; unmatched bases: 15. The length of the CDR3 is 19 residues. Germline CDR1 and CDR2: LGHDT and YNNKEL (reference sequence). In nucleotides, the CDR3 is TGTGCCAGCAGCCCGTCCAGGTTGGGGTGGACTAGCGGGGCCTACGAGCAGTACTTC. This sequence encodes CASSPSRLGWTSGAYEQYF.

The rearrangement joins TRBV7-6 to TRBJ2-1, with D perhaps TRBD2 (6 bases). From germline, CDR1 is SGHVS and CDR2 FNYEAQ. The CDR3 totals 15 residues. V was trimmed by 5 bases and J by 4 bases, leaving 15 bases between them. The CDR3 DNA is TGTGCCAGCAGCCCCGCCACCGGGACTTACAATGAGCAGTTCTTC. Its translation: CASSPATGTYNEQFF.

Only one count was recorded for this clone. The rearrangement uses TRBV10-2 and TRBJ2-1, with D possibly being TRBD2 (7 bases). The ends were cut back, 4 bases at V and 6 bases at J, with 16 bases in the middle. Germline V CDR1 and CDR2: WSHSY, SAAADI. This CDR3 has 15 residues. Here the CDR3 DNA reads TGCGCCAGCAGTGCCGGGACCCGGGGGGCCAATGAGCAGTTCTTC. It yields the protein CASSAGTRGANEQFF.

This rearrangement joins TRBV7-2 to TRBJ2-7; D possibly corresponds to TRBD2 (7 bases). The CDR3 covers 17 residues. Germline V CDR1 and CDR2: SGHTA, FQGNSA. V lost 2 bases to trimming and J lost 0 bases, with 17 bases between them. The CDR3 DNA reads TGTGCCAGCAGCTTAAGGGGAGGGACATACACCTCCTACGAGCAGTACTTC. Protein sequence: CASSLRGGTYTSYEQYF.

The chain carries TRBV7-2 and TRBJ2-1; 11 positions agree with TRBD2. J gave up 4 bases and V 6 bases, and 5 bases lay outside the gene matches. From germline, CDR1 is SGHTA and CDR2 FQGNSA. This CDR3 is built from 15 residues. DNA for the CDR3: TGTGCCAGCAGACCTACTAGCGGGAGTTACAATGAGCAGTTCTTC. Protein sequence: CASRPTSGSYNEQFF.

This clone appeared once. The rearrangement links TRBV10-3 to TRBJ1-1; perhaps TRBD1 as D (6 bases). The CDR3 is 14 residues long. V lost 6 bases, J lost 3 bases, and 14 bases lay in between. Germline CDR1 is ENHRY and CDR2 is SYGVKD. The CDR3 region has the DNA TGTGCCATCAGGGGGGGGCCGGCGGACACTGAAGCTTTCTTT. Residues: CAIRGGPADTEAFF.

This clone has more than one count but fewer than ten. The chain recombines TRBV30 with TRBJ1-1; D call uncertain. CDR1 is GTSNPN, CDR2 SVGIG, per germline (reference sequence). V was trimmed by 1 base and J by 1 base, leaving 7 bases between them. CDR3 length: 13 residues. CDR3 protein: CAWSGHQNTEAFF. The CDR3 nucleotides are TGTGCCTGGAGTGGACATCAGAACACTGAAGCTTTCTTT.

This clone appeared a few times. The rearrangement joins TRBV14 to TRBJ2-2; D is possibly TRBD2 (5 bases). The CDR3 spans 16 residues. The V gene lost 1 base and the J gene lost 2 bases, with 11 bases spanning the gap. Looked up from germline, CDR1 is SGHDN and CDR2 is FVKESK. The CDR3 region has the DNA TGTGCCAGCAGCCAAGGAGCGGCGGGCAACACCGGGGAGCTGTTTTTT. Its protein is CASSQGAAGNTGELFF.

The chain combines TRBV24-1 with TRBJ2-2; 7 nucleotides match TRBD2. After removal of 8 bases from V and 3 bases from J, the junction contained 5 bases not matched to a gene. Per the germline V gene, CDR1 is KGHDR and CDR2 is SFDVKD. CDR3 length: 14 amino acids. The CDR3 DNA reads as TGTGCCACCAAACGGAGCGGGGACACCGGGGAGCTGTTTTTT. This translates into CATKRSGDTGELFF.

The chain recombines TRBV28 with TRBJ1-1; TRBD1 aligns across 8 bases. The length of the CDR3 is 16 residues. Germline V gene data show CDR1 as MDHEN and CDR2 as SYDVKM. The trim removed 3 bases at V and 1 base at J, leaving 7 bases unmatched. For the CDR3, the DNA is TGTGCCAGCAGTTTTTATCAGGGGGCTTCGAACACTGAAGCTTTCTTT. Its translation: CASSFYQGASNTEAFF.

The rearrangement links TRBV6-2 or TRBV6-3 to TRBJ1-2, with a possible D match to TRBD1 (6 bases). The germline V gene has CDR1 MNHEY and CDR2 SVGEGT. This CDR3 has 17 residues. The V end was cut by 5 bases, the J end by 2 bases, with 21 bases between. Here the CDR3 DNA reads TGTGCCAGCAGTACCACTCTCAGGGGTGGTTTGAACTATGGCTACACCTTC. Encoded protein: CASSTTLRGGLNYGYTF.

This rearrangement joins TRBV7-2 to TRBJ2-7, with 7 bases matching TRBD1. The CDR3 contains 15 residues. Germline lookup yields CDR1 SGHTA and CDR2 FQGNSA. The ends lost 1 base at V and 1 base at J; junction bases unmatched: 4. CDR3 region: CASSLGQGVSYEQYF. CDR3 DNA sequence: TGTGCCAGCAGCTTAGGCCAGGGGGTTTCCTACGAGCAGTACTTC.

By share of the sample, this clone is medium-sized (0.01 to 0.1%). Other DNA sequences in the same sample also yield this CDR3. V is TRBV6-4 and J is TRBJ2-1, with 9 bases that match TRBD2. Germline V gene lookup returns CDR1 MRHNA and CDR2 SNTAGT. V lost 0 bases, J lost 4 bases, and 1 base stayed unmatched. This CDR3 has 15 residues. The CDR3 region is CASSDSSGSYNEQFF. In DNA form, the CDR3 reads TGTGCCAGCAGTGACTCTAGCGGGAGTTACAATGAGCAGTTCTTC.

The CDR3 loop reads CASRSGSADYEQYF. Written as DNA, the CDR3 is TGTGCCAGCAGAAGCGGGAGTGCGGACTACGAGCAGTACTTC. V usage is TRBV28 and J usage is TRBJ2-7; 8 bases match TRBD2. The CDR3 loop spans 14 amino acids. Germline CDR1 is MDHEN and CDR2 is SYDVKM. The V segment lost 6 bases and the J segment 3 bases; nucleotides outside the gene matches: 7.

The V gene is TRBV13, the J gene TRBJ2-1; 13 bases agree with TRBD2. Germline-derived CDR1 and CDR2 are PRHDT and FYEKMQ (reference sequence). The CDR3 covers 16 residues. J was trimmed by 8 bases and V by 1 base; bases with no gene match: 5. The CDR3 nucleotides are TGTGCCAGCAGCTTAGTCACTAGCGGGAGGGGCGATGAGCAGTTCTTC. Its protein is CASSLVTSGRGDEQFF.

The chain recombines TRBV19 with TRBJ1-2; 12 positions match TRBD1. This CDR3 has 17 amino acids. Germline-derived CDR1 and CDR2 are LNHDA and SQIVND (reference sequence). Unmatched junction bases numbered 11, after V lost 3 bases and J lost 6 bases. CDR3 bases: TGTGCCAGTAGTATTGCCCGGGACAGGGGGCGCAAGGATGGCTACACCTTC. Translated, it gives CASSIARDRGRKDGYTF.

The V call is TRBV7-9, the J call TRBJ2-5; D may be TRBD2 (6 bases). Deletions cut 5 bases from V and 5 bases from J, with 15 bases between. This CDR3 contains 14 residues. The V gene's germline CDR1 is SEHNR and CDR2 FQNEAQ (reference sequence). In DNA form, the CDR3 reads TGTGCCAGCAGCCCTCGACTAGTGATTGAGACCCAGTACTTC. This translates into CASSPRLVIETQYF.

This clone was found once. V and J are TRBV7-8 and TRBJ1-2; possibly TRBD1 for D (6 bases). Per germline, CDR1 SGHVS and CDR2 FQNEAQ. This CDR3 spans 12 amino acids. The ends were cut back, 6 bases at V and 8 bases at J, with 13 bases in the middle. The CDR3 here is CASSHRVFGYTF. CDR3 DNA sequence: TGTGCCAGCAGTCACAGGGTTTTCGGCTACACCTTC.

This chain's CDR3 is CASSGTGGYEQYF. As DNA, the CDR3 is TGTGCCAGCTCAGGGACAGGGGGCTACGAGCAGTACTTC. V gene TRBV18 combines with J gene TRBJ2-7, with 11 bases lining up with TRBD1. Germline-derived CDR1 and CDR2 are KGHSH and LQKENI. This CDR3 region has 13 residues. The trim removed 5 bases at V and 3 bases at J, leaving 0 bases unmatched. The whole variable domain, remainder taken from reference TRBV18 and TRBJ2-7, is NAGVMQNPRHLVRRRGQEARLRCSPMKGHSHVYWYRQLPEEGLKFMVYLQKENIIDESGMPKERFSAEFPKEGPSILRIQQVVRGDSAAYFCASSGTGGYEQYFGPGTRLTVT.

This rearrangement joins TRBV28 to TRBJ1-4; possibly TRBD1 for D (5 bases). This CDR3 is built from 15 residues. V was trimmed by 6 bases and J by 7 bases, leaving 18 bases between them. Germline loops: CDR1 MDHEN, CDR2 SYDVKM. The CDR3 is CASSSPGSVTEKLFF. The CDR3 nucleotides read TGTGCCAGCAGCTCTCCAGGGTCGGTGACTGAAAAACTGTTTTTT.